Below, 16 T cell receptor beta chains from the same sample are listed, as sequenced in a study of cytomegalovirus exposure and HLA in healthy donors (TCRdb year 2017). Library construction relied on the immunoSEQ multiplex PCR assay. TCRdb took this table from immuneACCESS and kept in-frame rearrangements with V and J called. Such tables lack part of the clones; where checked against another copy, unresolved V genes explain under half of the gap, and the rest is unexplained. In this sample the table shows approximately 220,000 clones, about 90% of which occur a single time. About 0.95% of the sample lies in the top ten. The sequencing sample was made of PBMCs. Source of these receptors: a woman between 18 and 30 years old in good health and CMV-seronegative.

This chain connects TRBV6-5 to TRBJ1-1, with D perhaps TRBD1 (5 bases). The CDR3 runs 13 residues. Germline V gene lookup returns CDR1 MNHEY and CDR2 SVGAGI. Trimming stripped 8 bases from V and 3 bases from J, with 13 bases between. The DNA of the CDR3 is TGTGCCAGCGGCTGGAGGGGCGACACTGAAGCTTTCTTT. Protein product: CASGWRGDTEAFF.

The chain employs TRBV11-2 and TRBJ2-7, with TRBD2 matching over 10 bases. This CDR3 is built from 16 residues. The V segment lost 5 bases and the J segment 2 bases; nucleotides outside the gene matches: 9. The V gene's germline CDR1 is SGHAT and CDR2 FQNNGV. The CDR3 DNA sequence: TGTGCCAGCAGCCACCCAGGGACTAGCGAGACCTACGAGCAGTACTTC. This encodes CASSHPGTSETYEQYF.

This chain uses TRBV28 with TRBJ1-5, with a tentative D call TRBD1 (6 bases). Germline assignment: CDR1 MDHEN and CDR2 SYDVKM. Trimming pared 3 bases from V and 3 bases from J, leaving 15 bases between. The CDR3 runs 16 residues. CDR3 DNA: TGTGCCAGCAGTTTTTGGCGGGGGGCCTCCAATCAGCCCCAGCATTTT. This translates into CASSFWRGASNQPQHF.

The chain couples TRBV28 to TRBJ1-5; D remains ambiguous. V was cut by 2 bases and J by 6 bases, with 8 bases left in between. Germline CDR1 MDHEN, CDR2 SYDVKM. This CDR3 has 13 amino acids. The CDR3 nucleotides are TGTGCCAGCAGTTTAGGTTTCGGTCAGCCCCAGCATTTT. Translating it yields CASSLGFGQPQHF.

A single count supports this clone. The chain links TRBV4-2 to TRBJ2-1; TRBD1 might be the D (5 bases). CDR1 LGHNA and CDR2 YNFKEQ come from the germline V gene. The CDR3 is made up of 14 amino acids. Deletions cut 4 bases from V and 8 bases from J, with 15 bases between. CDR3 loop: CASSPRRAVHEQFF. The CDR3 DNA reads TGTGCCAGCAGCCCCCGCAGGGCCGTTCATGAGCAGTTCTTC.

The chain uses TRBV11-1 and TRBJ1-1; 7 bases match TRBD1. Germline V gene sequence: CDR1 SGHAT, CDR2 FQDESV (reference sequence). The CDR3 covers 14 residues. The junction had 8 bases not matched to a gene; V was cut back by 2 bases and J by 8 bases. The DNA of the CDR3 is TGTGCCAGCAGCTTACTGGGACGACAGGGAGAAGCTTTCTTT. Translation: CASSLLGRQGEAFF.

The rearrangement uses TRBV15 and TRBJ1-3; D unclear. The CDR3 totals 14 residues. Germline CDR1 is LNHNV and CDR2 is YYDKDF (reference sequence). Trimming took off 5 bases at V and 1 base at J, with 9 bases between the two ends. The CDR3 is CATSEQSSGNTIYF. The CDR3 DNA follows: TGTGCCACCAGCGAACAGAGTTCTGGAAACACCATATATTTT. Looking up the rest from reference TRBV15 and TRBJ1-3 gives the full variable domain: DAMVIQNPRYQVTQFGKPVTLSCSQTLNHNVMYWYQQKSSQAPKLLFHYYDKDFNNEADTPDNFQSRRPNTSFCFLDIRSPGLGDTAMYLCATSEQSSGNTIYFGEGSWLTVV.

This sequence joins TRBV14 and TRBJ2-1, with D perhaps TRBD2 (5 bases). The V gene's germline CDR1 is SGHDN and CDR2 FVKESK. The CDR3 contains 16 residues. Trimming stripped 5 bases from V and 5 bases from J, with 19 bases between. This CDR3 is CASSDRVLAGDNEQFF. CDR3 in DNA: TGTGCCAGCAGCGACCGCGTCCTCGCCGGGGACAATGAGCAGTTCTTC.

The V gene is TRBV7-2, the J gene TRBJ2-4, with D uncertain. V lost 2 bases to trimming and J lost 9 bases, with 14 bases between them. The germline gives CDR1 SGHTA, CDR2 FQGNSA. CDR3 length: 14 residues. The DNA of the CDR3 is TGTGCCAGCAGCTTACTCCAGGCCGTGCCCATTCAGTACTTC. This encodes CASSLLQAVPIQYF.

This rearrangement joins TRBV11-2 to TRBJ2-6; the D is unclear. V was trimmed by 0 bases and J by 0 bases, leaving 6 bases between them. Germline V gene data show CDR1 as SGHAT and CDR2 as FQNNGV. The CDR3 is 16 residues long. The CDR3 nucleotides read TGTGCCAGCAGCTTAGATCGGTTCTCTGGGGCCAACGTCCTGACTTTC. Protein sequence: CASSLDRFSGANVLTF.

The chain uses TRBV2 and TRBJ2-1, with D possibly being TRBD1 (5 bases). In germline, CDR1 is SNHLY, CDR2 FYNNEI. The CDR3 loop spans 16 amino acids. V shed 5 bases and J shed 7 bases, with 21 bases lying between them. The CDR3 loop is CASSPSAGPKGNEQFF. As DNA, the CDR3 is TGTGCCAGCAGTCCCTCGGCAGGGCCTAAGGGGAATGAGCAGTTCTTC.

The chain couples TRBV7-8 to TRBJ2-2; 8 bases map to TRBD1. The CDR3 spans 16 residues. The trim removed 4 bases at V and 9 bases at J, leaving 13 bases unmatched. Germline CDR1 reads SGHVS; CDR2 reads FQNEAQ. The CDR3 is CASSSGTGGSTRELFF. For the CDR3, the DNA is TGTGCCAGCAGCTCTGGGACAGGCGGCTCCACGAGGGAGCTGTTTTTT. The full variable domain, rest sourced from reference TRBV7-8 and TRBJ2-2, is GAGVSQSPRYKVAKRGQDVALRCDPISGHVSLFWYQQALGQGPEFLTYFQNEAQLDKSGLPSDRFFAERPEGSVSTLKIQRTQQEDSAVYLCASSSGTGGSTRELFFGEGSRLTVL.

The table lists this clone with a count of one. The CDR3 sequence: CASSDPGTVQPQHF. In nucleotides, the CDR3 is TGTGCCAGCAGTGACCCCGGGACAGTCCAGCCCCAGCATTTT. The chain employs TRBV25-1 and TRBJ1-5; 7 bases are shared with TRBD1. The CDR3 extends over 14 amino acids. Looked up from germline, CDR1 is MGHDK and CDR2 is SYGVNS. The junction had 6 bases not matched to a gene; V was cut back by 3 bases and J by 7 bases.

The V and J genes are TRBV30 and TRBJ1-1, with D tentatively TRBD1 (6 bases). This CDR3 has 14 residues. Trimming cost V 2 bases and J 1 base, with 11 bases left between them. Germline V gives CDR1 GTSNPN, CDR2 SVGIG (reference sequence). CDR3 sequence reads: CAWSRTAANTEAFF. The CDR3 nucleotides are TGTGCCTGGAGTCGGACAGCCGCGAACACTGAAGCTTTCTTT. The full variable domain, its missing parts supplied by reference TRBV30 and TRBJ1-1, is SQTIHQWPATLVQPVGSPLSLECTVEGTSNPNLYWYRQAAGRGLQLLFYSVGIGQISSEVPQNLSASRPQDRQFILSSKKLLLSDSGFYLCAWSRTAANTEAFFGQGTRLTVV.

The CDR3 nucleotides are TGCGCCAGCAGCCCCGCCCCGGGACTAGCGCCAAGCTCCTACAATGAGCAGTTCTTC. This sequence encodes CASSPAPGLAPSSYNEQFF. The chain recombines TRBV4-1 with TRBJ2-1; 10 bases agree with TRBD2. Losses at the gene ends were 4 bases for V and 0 bases for J; bases not matched to a gene: 12. The germline V gene has CDR1 MGHRA and CDR2 YSYEKL. The CDR3 totals 19 residues.

The chain recombines TRBV10-3 with TRBJ1-3; D call uncertain. Trimming shortened V by 2 bases and J by 0 bases, and 5 bases separated the two germline ends. The length of the CDR3 is 14 residues. CDR1 ENHRY and CDR2 SYGVKD come from the germline V gene. The CDR3 loop is CAISETDSGNTIYF. The CDR3 DNA reads TGTGCCATCAGTGAGACAGACTCTGGAAACACCATATATTTT.